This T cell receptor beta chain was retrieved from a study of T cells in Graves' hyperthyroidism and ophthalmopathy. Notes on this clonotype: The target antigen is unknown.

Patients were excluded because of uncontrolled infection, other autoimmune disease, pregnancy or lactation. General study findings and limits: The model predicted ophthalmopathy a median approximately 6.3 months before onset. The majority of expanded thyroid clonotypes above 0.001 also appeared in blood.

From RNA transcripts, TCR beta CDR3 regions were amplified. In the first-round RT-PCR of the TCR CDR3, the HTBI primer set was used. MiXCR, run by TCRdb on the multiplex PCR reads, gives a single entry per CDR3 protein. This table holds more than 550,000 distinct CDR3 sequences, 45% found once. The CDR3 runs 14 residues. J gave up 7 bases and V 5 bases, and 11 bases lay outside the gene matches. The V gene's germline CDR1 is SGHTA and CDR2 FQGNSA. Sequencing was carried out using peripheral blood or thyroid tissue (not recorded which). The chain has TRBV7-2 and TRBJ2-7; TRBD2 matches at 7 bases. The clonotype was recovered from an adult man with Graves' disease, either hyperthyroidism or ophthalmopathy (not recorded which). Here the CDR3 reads CASSRSGGRLEQYF. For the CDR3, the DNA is TGTGCCAGCAGCCGTTCGGGAGGCCGCTTAGAGCAGTACTTC.